This entry concerns a single T cell receptor beta chain. Its antigen is not known. This entry is derived from a study of cytomegalovirus exposure and HLA in healthy donors. Overall study results and limits: As a later analysis revealed, most CMV-associated TCR beta chains appeared HLA-restricted.

PCR involved 60 Vbeta and 13 Jbeta primers. The table came from immunoSEQ multiplex PCR; TCRdb's copy has only in-frame clones and leaves some out. The profile shows about 160,000 clones, around 75% of them singletons. Germline CDR1 and CDR2: PRHDT and FYEKMQ (reference sequence). The CDR3 consists of 18 residues. V was trimmed by 2 bases and J by 2 bases, leaving 21 bases between them. J is TRBJ1-2 and V is TRBV13, with D possibly TRBD1 on 5 matching bases. The sequenced sample consisted of PBMCs. The clonotype comes from a woman in her forties or fifties in good health and CMV-seropositive. CDR3 sequence: CASSLKRGNRGLNYGYTF. CDR3 sequence (DNA): TGTGCCAGCAGCTTAAAACGTGGTAATAGGGGTCTCAACTATGGCTACACCTTC.